The clone carrying this T cell receptor beta chain was seen once. Per the original data handling: Amplified reference gene primers provided the basis for estimating nucleated cell counts. Only in-frame clones appear in the TCRdb table, and some are missing; sequencing was by immunoSEQ multiplex PCR. V, J and clone size derive from that table, while D and trimming were established from the DNA sequence. The sample holds fewer than 250,000 clones; roughly 80% are singletons and the top ten take roughly 12%. The data were taken from a study of blood T cell repertoires in COVID-19. Study overall: The United States, Italy and Spain supplied acute and convalescent COVID-19 samples. Sample material is recorded as cDNA or gDNA derived from T cells, B-cell-depleted T cells, or PBMCs.

The CDR3 is made up of 19 amino acids. Trimming at V came to 0 bases and at J to 0 bases, leaving 13 bases not matched to a gene. From germline, CDR1 is LNHNV and CDR2 YYDKDF (reference sequence). V gene TRBV15 combines with J gene TRBJ1-1; 7 bases match TRBD1. This receptor was taken from a woman aged 45-65 years with acute or convalescent COVID-19. The sample taken for sequencing was peripheral blood. The chain's CDR3 is CATSRDRPGGRRMNTEAFF. The CDR3 DNA is TGTGCCACCAGCAGAGATCGGCCAGGGGGTAGGCGGATGAACACTGAAGCTTTCTTT.